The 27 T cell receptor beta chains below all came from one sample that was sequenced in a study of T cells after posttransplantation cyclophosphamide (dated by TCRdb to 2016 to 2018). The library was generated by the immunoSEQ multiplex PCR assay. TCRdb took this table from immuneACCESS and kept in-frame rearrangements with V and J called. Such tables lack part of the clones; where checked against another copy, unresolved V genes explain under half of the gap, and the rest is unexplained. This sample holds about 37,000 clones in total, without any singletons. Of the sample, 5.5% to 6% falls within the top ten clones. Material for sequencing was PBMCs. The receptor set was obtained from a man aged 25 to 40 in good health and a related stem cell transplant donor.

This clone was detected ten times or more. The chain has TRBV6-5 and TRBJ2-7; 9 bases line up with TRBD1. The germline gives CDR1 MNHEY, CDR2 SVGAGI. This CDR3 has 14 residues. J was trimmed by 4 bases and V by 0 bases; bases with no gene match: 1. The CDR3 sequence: CASSYSGTGYEQYF. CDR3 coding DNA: TGTGCCAGCAGTTACTCGGGGACAGGGTACGAGCAGTACTTC.

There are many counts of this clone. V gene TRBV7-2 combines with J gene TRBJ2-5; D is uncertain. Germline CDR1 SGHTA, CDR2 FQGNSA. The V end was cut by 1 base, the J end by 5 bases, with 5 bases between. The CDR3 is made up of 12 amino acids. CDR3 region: CASSLGRETQYF. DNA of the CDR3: TGTGCCAGCAGCTTAGGGCGGGAGACCCAGTACTTC.

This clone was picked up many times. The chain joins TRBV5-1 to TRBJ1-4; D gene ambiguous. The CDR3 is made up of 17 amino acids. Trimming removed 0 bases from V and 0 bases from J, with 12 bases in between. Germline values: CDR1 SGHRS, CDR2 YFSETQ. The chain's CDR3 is CASSLGTSSATNEKLFF. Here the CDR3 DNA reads TGCGCCAGCAGCTTGGGTACCAGTTCAGCAACTAATGAAAAACTGTTTTTT. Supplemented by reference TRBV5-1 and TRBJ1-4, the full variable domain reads KAGVTQTPRYLIKTRGQQVTLSCSPISGHRSVSWYQQTPGQGLQFLFEYFSETQRNKGNFPGRFSGRQFSNSRSEMNVSTLELGDSALYLCASSLGTSSATNEKLFFGSGTQLSVL.

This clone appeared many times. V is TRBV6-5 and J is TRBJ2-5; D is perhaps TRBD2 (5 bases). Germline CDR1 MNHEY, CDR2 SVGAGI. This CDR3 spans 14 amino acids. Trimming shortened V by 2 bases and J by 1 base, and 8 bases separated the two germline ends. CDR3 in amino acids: CASSYQRTQETQYF. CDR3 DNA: TGTGCCAGCAGTTACCAGCGGACCCAAGAGACCCAGTACTTC.

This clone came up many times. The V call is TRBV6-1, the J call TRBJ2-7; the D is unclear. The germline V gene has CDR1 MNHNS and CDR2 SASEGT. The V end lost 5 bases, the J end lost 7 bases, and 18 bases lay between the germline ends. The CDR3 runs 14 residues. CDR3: CASSITDQTYEQYF. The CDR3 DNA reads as TGTGCCAGCAGTATCACAGATCAAACTTATGAGCAGTACTTC.

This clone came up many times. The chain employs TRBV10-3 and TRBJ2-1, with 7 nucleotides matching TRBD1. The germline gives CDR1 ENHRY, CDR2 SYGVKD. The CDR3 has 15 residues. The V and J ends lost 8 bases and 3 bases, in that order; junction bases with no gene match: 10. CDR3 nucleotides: TGTGCCATCGGGACAGATCAACGAAACTACAATGAGCAGTTCTTC. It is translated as CAIGTDQRNYNEQFF.

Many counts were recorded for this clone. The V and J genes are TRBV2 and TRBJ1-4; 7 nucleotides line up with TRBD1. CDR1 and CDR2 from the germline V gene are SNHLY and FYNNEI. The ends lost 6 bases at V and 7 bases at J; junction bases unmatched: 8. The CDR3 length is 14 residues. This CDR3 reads CASSGHRGGEKLFF. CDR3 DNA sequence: TGTGCCAGCAGCGGCCACAGGGGAGGTGAAAAACTGTTTTTT.

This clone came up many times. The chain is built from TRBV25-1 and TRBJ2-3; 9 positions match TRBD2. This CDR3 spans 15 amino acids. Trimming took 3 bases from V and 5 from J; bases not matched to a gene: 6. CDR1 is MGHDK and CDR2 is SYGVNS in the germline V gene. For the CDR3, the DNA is TGTGCCAGCAGTGAGACTAGCGGCGGGGGAGATACGCAGTATTTT. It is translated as CASSETSGGGDTQYF.

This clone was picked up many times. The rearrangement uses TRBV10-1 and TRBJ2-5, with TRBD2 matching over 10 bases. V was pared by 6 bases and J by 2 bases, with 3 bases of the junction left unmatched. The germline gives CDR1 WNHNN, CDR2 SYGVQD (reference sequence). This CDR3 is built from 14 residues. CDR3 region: CASSSTSGQETQYF. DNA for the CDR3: TGCGCCAGCAGCTCGACTAGCGGGCAAGAGACCCAGTACTTC.

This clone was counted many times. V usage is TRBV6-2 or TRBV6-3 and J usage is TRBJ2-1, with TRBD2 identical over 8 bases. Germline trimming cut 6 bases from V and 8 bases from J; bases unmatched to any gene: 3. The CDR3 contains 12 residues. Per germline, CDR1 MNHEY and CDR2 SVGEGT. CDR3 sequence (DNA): TGTGCCAGCAGGCGGACTAGCTATGAGCAGTTCTTC. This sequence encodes CASRRTSYEQFF.

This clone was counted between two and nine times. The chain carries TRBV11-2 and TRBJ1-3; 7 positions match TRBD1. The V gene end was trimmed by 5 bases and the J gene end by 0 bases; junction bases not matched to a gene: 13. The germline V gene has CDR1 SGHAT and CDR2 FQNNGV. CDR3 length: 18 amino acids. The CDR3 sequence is CASSPITGADSSGNTIYF. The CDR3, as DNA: TGTGCCAGCAGCCCCATTACAGGGGCCGACAGCTCTGGAAACACCATATATTTT. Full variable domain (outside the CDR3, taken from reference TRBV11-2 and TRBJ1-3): EAGVAQSPRYKIIEKRQSVAFWCNPISGHATLYWYQQILGQGPKLLIQFQNNGVVDDSQLPKDRFSAERLKGVDSTLKIQPAKLEDSAVYLCASSPITGADSSGNTIYFGEGSWLTVV.

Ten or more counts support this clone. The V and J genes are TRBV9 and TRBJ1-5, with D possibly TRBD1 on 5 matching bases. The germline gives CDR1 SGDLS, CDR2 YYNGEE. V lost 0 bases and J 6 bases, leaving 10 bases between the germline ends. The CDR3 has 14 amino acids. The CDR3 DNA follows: TGTGCCAGCAGCGTAGCTCAGGGAGGTCAGCCCCAGCATTTT. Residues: CASSVAQGGQPQHF.

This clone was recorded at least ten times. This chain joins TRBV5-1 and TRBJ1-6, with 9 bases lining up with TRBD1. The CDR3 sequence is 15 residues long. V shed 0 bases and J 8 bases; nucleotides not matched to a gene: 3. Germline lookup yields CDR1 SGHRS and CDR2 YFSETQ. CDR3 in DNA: TGCGCCAGCAGCTTGGGGGACAGGGACCATTCACCCCTCCACTTT. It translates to CASSLGDRDHSPLHF. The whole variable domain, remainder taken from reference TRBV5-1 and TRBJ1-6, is KAGVTQTPRYLIKTRGQQVTLSCSPISGHRSVSWYQQTPGQGLQFLFEYFSETQRNKGNFPGRFSGRQFSNSRSEMNVSTLELGDSALYLCASSLGDRDHSPLHFGNGTRLTVT.

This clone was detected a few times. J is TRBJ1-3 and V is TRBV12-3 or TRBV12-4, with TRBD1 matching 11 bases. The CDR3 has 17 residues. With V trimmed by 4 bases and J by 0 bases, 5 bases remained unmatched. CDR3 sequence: CASSSDRGPPSGNTIYF. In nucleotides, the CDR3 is TGTGCCAGCAGTTCGGACAGGGGGCCCCCCTCTGGAAACACCATATATTTT.

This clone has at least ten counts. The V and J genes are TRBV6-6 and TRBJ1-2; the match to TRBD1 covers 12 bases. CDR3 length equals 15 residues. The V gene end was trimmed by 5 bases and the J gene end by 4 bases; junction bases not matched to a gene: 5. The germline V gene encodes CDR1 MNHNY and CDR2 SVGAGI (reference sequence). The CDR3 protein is CASSAGTGGAYGYTF. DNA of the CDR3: TGTGCCAGCAGTGCCGGGACAGGGGGCGCCTATGGCTACACCTTC.

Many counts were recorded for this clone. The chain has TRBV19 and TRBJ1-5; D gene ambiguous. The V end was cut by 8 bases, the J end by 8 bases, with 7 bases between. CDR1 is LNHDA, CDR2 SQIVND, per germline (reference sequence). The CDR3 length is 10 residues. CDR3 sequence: CASGPEPQHF. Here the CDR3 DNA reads TGTGCCAGTGGGCCCGAGCCCCAGCATTTT.

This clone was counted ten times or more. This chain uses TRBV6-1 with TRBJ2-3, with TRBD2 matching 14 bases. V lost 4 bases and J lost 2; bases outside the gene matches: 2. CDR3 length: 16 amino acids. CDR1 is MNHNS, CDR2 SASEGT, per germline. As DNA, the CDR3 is TGTGCCAGCAGTGGGGGACTAGCGGGGGTCACAGATACGCAGTATTTT. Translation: CASSGGLAGVTDTQYF.

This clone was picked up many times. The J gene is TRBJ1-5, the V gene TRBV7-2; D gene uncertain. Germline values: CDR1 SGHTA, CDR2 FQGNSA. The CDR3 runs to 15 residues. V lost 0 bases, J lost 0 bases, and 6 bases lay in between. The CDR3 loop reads CASSLASNSNQPQHF. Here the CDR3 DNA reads TGTGCCAGCAGCTTAGCGTCCAATAGCAATCAGCCCCAGCATTTT.

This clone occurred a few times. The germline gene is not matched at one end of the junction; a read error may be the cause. The CDR3 protein is CASNLGGGADTQYF. The CDR3 nucleotides are TGTGCCAGCAACTTGGGCGGGGGGGCAGATACGCAGTATTTT. The chain recombines TRBV5-4 with TRBJ2-3; TRBD2 matches 9 bases. This CDR3 region has 14 residues. The germline gives CDR1 SGHNT, CDR2 YYREEE (reference sequence). The entire variable domain, with the rest obtained from reference TRBV5-4 and TRBJ2-3, is as follows: ETGVTQSPTHLIKTRGQQVTLRCSSQSGHNTVSWYQQALGQGPQFIFQYYREEENGRGNFPPRFSGLQFPNYSSELNVNALELDDSALYLCASNLGGGADTQYFGPGTRLTVL.

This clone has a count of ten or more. The CDR3 coding sequence is TGTGCCAGCAGCCTAGCGGGACAGAATGAAAAACTGTTTTTT. This codes for CASSLAGQNEKLFF. This chain uses TRBV28 with TRBJ1-4; 7 bases agree with TRBD1. The CDR3 has 14 amino acids. With V trimmed by 6 bases and J by 5 bases, 6 bases remained unmatched. CDR1 is MDHEN, CDR2 SYDVKM, per germline.

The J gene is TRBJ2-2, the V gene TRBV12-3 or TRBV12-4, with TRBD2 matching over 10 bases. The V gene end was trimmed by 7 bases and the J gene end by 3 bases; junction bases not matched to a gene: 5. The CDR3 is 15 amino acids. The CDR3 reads CASILSGGYTGELFF. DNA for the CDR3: TGTGCCAGCATCCTTAGCGGGGGGTACACCGGGGAGCTGTTTTTT.

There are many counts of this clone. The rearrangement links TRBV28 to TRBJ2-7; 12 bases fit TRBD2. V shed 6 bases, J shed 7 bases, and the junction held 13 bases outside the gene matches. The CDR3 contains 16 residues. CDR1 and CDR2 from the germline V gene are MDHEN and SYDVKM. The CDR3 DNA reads TGTGCCAGCAGGGACTTAACTAGCGGGGGGCGGGGAGAGCAGTACTTC. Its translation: CASRDLTSGGRGEQYF.

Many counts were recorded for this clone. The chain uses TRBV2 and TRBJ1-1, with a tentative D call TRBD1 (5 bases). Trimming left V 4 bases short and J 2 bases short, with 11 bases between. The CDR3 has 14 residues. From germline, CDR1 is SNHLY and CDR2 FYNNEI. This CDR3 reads CASSALTVNTEAFF. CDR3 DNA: TGTGCCAGCAGTGCCCTGACAGTTAACACTGAAGCTTTCTTT.

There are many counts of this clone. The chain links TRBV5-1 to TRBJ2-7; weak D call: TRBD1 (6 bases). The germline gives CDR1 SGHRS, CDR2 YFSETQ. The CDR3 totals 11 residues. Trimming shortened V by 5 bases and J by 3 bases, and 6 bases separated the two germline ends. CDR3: CASRQGYEQYF. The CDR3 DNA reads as TGCGCCAGCAGACAGGGCTACGAGCAGTACTTC.

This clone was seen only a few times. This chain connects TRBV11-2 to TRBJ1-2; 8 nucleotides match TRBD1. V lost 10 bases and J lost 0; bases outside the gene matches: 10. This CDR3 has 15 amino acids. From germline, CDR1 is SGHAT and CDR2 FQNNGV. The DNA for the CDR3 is TGTGCCACAGGGGGCATGAAGTACCCTAACTATGGCTACACCTTC. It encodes CATGGMKYPNYGYTF.

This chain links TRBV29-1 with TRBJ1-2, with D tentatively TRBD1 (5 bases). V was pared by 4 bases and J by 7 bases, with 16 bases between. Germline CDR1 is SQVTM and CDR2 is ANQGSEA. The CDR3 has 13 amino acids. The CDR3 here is CSVGGGDMAGYTF. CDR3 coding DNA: TGCAGCGTTGGGGGGGGTGACATGGCTGGCTACACCTTC. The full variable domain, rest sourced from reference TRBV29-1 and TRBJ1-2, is SAVISQKPSRDICQRGTSLTIQCQVDSQVTMMFWYRQQPGQSLTLIATANQGSEATYESGFVIDKFPISRPNLTFSTLTVSNMSPEDSSIYLCSVGGGDMAGYTFGSGTRLTVV.

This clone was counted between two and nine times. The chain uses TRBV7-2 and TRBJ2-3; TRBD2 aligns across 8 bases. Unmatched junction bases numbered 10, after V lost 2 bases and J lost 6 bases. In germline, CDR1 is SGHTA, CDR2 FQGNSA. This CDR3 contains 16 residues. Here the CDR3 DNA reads TGTGCCAGCAGCTTAATAGGCGGGGGGCTACCCGATACGCAGTATTTT. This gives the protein CASSLIGGGLPDTQYF.